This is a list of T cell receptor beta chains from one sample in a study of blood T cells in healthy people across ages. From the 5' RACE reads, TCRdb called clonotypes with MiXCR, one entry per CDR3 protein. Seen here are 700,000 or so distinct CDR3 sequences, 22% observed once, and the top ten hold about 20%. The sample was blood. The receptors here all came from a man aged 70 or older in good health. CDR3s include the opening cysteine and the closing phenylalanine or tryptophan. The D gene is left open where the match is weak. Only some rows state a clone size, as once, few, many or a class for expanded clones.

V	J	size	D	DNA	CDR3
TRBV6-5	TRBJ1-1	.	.	TGTGCCAGCAGACCGGGCCCCAACACTGAAGCTTTCTTT	CASRPGPNTEAFF
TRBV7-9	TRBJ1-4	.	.	TGTGCCAGCAGCTCGAGGACGGGGGGCCCTAATGAAAAACTGTTTTTT	CASSSRTGGPNEKLFF
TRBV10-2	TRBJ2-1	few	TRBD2	TGCGCCAGCAGCGGACTAGCGGGAGTCGATGAGCAGTTCTTC	CASSGLAGVDEQFF
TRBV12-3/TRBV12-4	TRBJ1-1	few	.	TGTGCCAGCAGTTTAGCGCAGGGGTTGAACACTGAAGCTTTCTTT	CASSLAQGLNTEAFF
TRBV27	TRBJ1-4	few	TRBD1	TGTGCCAGCAGTCTGGCAGGGGGCATTGAAAAACTGTTTTTT	CASSLAGGIEKLFF
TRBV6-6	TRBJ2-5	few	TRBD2	TGTGCCACCTCGGATCTAGCGGGGGCCCAAGAGACCCAGTACTTC	CATSDLAGAQETQYF
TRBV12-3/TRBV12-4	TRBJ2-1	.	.	TGTGCCAGCAGTTCTCCCTCCACGTGGGTGGGTGCGAATGAGCAGTTCTTC	CASSSPSTWVGANEQFF
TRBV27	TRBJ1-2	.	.	TGTGCCAGCAGGTTTAAGGGTGGCTACACCTTC	CASRFKGGYTF
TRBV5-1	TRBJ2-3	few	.	TGCGCCAGCAGCTTGTACAGTTATCCCACAGATACGCAGTATTTT	CASSLYSYPTDTQYF
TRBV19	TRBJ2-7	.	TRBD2	TGTGCCAGTAGAGGACTAGCGGGACTTGCCTACGAGCAGTACTTC	CASRGLAGLAYEQYF
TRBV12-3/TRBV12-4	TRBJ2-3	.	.	TGTGCCAGCAGTTTATTTATGACTCCCATAAGACACACAGATACGCAGTATTTT	CASSLFMTPIRHTDTQYF
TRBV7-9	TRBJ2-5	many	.	TGTGCCAGCAGCTTACTCGGACCCCGGCCCCAAGAGACCCAGTACTTC	CASSLLGPRPQETQYF
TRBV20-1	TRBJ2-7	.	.	TGCAGTGCTGGGACGTCGACTGGATACGAGCAGTACTTC	CSAGTSTGYEQYF
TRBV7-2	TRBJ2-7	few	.	TGTGCCAGCAGCTTAAGTCCTGACCCCTACGAGCAGTACTTC	CASSLSPDPYEQYF
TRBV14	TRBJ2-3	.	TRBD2	TGTGCCAGCAGCCTTTCACCTCTAGCGGGGGGTGATACGCAGTATTTT	CASSLSPLAGGDTQYF
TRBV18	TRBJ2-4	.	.	TGTGCCAGCTCACCTTCGCCCGGGAACATTCAGTACTTC	CASSPSPGNIQYF
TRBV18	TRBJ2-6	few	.	TGTGCCAGCTCACAGGACTGGGGCTCTGGGGCCAACGTCCTGACTTTC	CASSQDWGSGANVLTF